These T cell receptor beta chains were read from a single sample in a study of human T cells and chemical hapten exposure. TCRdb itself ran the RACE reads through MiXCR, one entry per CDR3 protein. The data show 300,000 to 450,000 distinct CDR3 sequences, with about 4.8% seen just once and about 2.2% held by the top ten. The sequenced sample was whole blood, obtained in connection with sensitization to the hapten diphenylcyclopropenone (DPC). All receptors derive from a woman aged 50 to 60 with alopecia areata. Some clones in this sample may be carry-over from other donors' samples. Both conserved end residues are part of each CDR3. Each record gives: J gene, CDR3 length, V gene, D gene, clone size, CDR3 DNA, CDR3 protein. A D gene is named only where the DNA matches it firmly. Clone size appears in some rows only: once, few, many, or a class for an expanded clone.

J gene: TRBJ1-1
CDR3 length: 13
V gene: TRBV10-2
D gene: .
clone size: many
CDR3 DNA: TGCGCCAGCACTGTGACGGTGAACACTGAAGCTTTCTTT
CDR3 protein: CASTVTVNTEAFF

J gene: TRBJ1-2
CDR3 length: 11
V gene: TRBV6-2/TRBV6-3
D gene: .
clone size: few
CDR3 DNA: TGTGCCAGCACTGACGGGTATGGCTACACCTTC
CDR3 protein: CASTDGYGYTF

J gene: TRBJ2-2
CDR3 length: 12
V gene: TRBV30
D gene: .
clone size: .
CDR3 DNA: TGTGCCTTTGATCCGTCGGCCGGGGAGCTGTTTTTT
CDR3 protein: CAFDPSAGELFF

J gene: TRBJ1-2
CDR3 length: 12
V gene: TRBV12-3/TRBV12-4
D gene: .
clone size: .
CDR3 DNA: TGTGCCAGCAGTTTAGAATATTACGGCTACAACTTC
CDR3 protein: CASSLEYYGYNF

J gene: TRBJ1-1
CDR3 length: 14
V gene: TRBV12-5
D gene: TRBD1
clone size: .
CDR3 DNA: TGTGCTAGTGGCCCTACAGGGGTGAACACTGAAGCTTTCTTT
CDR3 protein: CASGPTGVNTEAFF

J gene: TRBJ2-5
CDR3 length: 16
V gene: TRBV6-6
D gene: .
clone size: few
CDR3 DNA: TGTGCCAGCAGTTATCGGAGGGCAGGGAGGCAAGAGACCCAGTACTTC
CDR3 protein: CASSYRRAGRQETQYF

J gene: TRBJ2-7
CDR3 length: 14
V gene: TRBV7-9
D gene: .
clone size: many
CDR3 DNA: TGTGCCAGCAGCTTAGTACGGAGCTCCTACGAGCAGTACTTC
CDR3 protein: CASSLVRSSYEQYF

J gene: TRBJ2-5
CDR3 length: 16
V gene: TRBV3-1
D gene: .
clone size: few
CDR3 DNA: TGTGCCAGCAGCCAAGAGGTGGCGGTTCCCAGTGAGACCCAGTACTTC
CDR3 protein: CASSQEVAVPSETQYF

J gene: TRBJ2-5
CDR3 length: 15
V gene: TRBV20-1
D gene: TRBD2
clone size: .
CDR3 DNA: TGCAGTGCTAGAGAAGGTTCCGGGGGGACAGAGACCCAGTACTTC
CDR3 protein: CSAREGSGGTETQYF

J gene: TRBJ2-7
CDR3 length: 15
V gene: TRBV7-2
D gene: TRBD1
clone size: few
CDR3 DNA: TGTGCCAGCAGCCCTTACCCCGGGACAGGGGCCGAGCAGTACTTC
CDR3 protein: CASSPYPGTGAEQYF

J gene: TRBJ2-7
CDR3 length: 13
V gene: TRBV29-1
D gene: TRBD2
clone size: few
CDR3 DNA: TGCAGCGTTGGGGCTAGCGGGAGCTACGAGCAGTACTTC
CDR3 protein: CSVGASGSYEQYF

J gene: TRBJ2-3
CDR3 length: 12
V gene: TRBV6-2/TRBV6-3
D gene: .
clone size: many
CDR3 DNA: TGTGCCAGCAGTTCCCATTCAGATACGCAGTATTTT
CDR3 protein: CASSSHSDTQYF

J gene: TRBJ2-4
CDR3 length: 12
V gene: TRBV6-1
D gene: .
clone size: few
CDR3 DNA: TGTGCCAGCAAAGGGGCGCAAAACATTCAGTACTTC
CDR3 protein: CASKGAQNIQYF

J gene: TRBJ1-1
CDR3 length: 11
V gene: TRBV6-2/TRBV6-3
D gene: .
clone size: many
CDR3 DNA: TGTGCCAGCACCCAGGGGACTTTGCCCCGGTTC
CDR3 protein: CASTQGTLPRF

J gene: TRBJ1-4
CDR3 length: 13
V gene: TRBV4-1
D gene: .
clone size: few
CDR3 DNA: TGCGCCAGCAGCCGGGACCTTTCCGGGACGCTGTTTTTT
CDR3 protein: CASSRDLSGTLFF

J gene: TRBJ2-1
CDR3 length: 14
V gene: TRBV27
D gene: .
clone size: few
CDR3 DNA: TGTGCCAGCCGGTCAGGTCCCGGGACAAATGAGCAGTTCTTC
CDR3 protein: CASRSGPGTNEQFF

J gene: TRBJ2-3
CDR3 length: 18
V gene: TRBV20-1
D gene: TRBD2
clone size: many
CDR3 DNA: TGCAGTGCTAGAGGGCTCTTCTGGGTCGGGGGGACCACAGATACGCAGTATTTT
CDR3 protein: CSARGLFWVGGTTDTQYF

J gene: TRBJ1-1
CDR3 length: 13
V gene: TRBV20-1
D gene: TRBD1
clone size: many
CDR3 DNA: TGCAGTGCTGGACAGGGGGTATCCACTGAAGCTTTCTTT
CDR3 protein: CSAGQGVSTEAFF

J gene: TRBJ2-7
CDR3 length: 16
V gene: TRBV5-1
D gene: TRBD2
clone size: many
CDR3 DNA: TGCGCCAGCGCGAGACTAGCGGGAGGAGTATCCTACGAGCAGTACTTC
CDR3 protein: CASARLAGGVSYEQYF

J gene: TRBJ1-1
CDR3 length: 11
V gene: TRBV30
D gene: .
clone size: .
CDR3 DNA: TGTGCCTGTGGGCGTCGGCCTGAAGCTTTCTTT
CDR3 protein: CACGRRPEAFF

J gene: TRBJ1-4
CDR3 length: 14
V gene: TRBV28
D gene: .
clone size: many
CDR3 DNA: TGTGCCAGCAGTTTAGGAGGGGGGATTGAAAAACTGTTTTTT
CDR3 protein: CASSLGGGIEKLFF

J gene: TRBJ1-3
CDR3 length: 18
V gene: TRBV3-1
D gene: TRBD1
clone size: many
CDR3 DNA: TGTGCCAGCACCCCCGACAGGGGCTTTCTAAGCTCTGGAAACACCATATATTTT
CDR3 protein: CASTPDRGFLSSGNTIYF

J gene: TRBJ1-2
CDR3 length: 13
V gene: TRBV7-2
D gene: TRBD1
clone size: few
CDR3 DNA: TGTGCCAGCAGCCTGGGACAGGCCGGTGGCTACACCTTC
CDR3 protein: CASSLGQAGGYTF

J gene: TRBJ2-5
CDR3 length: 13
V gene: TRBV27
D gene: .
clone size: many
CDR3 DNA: TGTGCCAGCATCGACGACAAGCAAGAGACCCAGTACTTC
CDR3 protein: CASIDDKQETQYF

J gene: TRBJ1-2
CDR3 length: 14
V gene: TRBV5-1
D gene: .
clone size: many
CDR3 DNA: TGCGCCAGCAGCTTTCTTGGAGGCAGTGCTGGCTACACCTTC
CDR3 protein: CASSFLGGSAGYTF

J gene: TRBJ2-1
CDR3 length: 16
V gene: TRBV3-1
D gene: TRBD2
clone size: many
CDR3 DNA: TGTGCCAGCAGCCAAGAAGGGCTAGCGGGGGACAATGAGCAGTTCTTC
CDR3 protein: CASSQEGLAGDNEQFF

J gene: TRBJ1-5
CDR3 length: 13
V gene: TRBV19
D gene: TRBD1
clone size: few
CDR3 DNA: TGTGCCAGTAGTCTAACGACAGGGGCCCTTCGGCATTTT
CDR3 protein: CASSLTTGALRHF

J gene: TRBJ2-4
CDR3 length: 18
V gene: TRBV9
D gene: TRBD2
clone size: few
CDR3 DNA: TGTGCCAGCAGCGTAGCGGGGGGACTAGCGGGAGAAGGAGGCATTCAGTACTTC
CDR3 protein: CASSVAGGLAGEGGIQYF

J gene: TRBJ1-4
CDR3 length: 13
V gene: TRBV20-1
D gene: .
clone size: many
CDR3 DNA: TGCAGTGCGCCTCCCGGACTCACGGAAAAACTGTTTTTT
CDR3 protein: CSAPPGLTEKLFF

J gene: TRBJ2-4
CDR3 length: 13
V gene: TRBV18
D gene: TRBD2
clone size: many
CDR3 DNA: TGTGCCAGCTCACCCCTTACTAGCGACTCTCAGTACTTC
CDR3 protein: CASSPLTSDSQYF

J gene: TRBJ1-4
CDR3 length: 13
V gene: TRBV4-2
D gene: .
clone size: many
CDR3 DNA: TGTGCCAGCAGCCAAGCCCTTTGGGAAAAACTGTTTTTT
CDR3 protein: CASSQALWEKLFF

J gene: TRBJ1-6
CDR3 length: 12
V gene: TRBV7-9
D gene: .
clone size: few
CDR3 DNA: TGTGCCAGCAGCTCCGCGGATTCACCCCTCCACTTT
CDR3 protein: CASSSADSPLHF

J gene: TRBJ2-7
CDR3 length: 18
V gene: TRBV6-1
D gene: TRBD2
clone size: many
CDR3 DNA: TGTGCCAGCAGCCCCCTGCCCCCCGGGACTAGCGCCTCCTACGAGCAGTACTTC
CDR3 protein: CASSPLPPGTSASYEQYF

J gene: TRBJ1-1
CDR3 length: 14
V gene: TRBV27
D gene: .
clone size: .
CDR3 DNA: TGTGCCAGCAGTTTGGGGGGATGGGGCACTGAAGCTTTCTTT
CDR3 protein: CASSLGGWGTEAFF

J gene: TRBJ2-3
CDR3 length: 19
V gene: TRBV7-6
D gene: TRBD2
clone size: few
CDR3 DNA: TGTGCCAGCAGCCCCCTGAGAACTAGCGGGCCATCTAGCACAGATACGCAGTATTTT
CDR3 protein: CASSPLRTSGPSSTDTQYF

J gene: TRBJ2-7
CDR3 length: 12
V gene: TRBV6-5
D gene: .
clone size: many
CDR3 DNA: TGTGCCAGCAGTTCGGGGTTCCACGAGCAGTACTTC
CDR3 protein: CASSSGFHEQYF

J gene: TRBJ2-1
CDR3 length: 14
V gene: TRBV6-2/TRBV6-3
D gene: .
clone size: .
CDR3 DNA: TGTGCCAGCTATCGCGCGGGGCCCTACAATGAGCAGTTCTTC
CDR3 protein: CASYRAGPYNEQFF

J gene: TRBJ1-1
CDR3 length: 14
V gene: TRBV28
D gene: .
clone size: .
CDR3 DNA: TGTGCCAGCATGAGGGAACAGTTGAACACTGAAGCTTTCTTT
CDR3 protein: CASMREQLNTEAFF

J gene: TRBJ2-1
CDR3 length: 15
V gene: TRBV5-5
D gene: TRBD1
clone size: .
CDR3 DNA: TGTGCCAGCAGCTTGGAGGGGTACAGGGGCGATGAGCAGTTCTTC
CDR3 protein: CASSLEGYRGDEQFF

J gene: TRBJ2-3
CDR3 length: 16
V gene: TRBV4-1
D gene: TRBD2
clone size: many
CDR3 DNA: TGCGCCAGCAGCCACTCTAGCGGGGGTAATACAGATACGCAGTATTTT
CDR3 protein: CASSHSSGGNTDTQYF

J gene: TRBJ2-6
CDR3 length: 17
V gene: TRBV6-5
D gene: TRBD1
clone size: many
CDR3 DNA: TGTGCCAGCAGTTACGAGCAGGGGGCGGATGGGGCCAACGTCCTGACTTTC
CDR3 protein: CASSYEQGADGANVLTF

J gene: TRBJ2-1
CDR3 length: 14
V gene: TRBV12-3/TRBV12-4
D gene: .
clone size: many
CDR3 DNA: TGTGCCAGCAGTCCGAGTCGGGGGAGTAATGAGCAGTTCTTC
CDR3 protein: CASSPSRGSNEQFF

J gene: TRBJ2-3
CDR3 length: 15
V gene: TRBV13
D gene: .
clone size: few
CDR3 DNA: TGTGCCAGCAGCTTAGTGAGACTCGGCACAGATACGCAGTATTTT
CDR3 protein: CASSLVRLGTDTQYF

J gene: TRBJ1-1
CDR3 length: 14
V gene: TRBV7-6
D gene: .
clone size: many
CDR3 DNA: TGTGCCAGCAGCTTCGGGGCGGGGAACACTGAAGCTTTCTTT
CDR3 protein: CASSFGAGNTEAFF

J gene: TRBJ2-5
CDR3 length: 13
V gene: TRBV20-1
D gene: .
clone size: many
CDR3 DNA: TGCAGTGCTAGTGCAGGAGGGGCGGAGGCCCAGTACTTC
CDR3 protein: CSASAGGAEAQYF

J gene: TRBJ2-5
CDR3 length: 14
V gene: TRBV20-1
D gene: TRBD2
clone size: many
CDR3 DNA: TGCAGTGCTAGTCCTTCGACTAGCGCAGAGACCCAGTACTTC
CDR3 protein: CSASPSTSAETQYF

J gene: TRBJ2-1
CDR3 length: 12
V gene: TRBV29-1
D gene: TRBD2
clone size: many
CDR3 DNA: TGCAGCGCGCTAGCGGGAGGAAATGAGCAGTTCTTC
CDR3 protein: CSALAGGNEQFF

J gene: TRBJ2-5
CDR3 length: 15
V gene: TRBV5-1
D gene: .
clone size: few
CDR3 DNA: TGCGCCACAAGTGAGGCGGGTCGTACTCAAGAGACCCAGTACTTC
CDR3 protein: CATSEAGRTQETQYF

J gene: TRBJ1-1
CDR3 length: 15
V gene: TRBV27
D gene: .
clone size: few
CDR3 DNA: TGTGCCAGCAGTCCGCGTCGAGGAATGAACACTGAAGCTTTCTTT
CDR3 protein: CASSPRRGMNTEAFF

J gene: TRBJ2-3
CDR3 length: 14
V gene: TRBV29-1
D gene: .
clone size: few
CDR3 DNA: TGCAGCGTTGATTCGGACTGGCGCACAGATACGCAGTATTTT
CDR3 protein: CSVDSDWRTDTQYF

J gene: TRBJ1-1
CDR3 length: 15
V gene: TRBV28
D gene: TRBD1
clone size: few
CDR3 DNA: TGTGCCAGCAGTACAGGGGCCGTAGGGGACACTGAAGCTTTCTTT
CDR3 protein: CASSTGAVGDTEAFF

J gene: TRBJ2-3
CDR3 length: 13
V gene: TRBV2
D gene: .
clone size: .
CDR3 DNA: TGTGCCAGCAGTGATTTGTTCACAGATACGCAGTATTTT
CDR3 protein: CASSDLFTDTQYF